This record looks at one T cell receptor beta chain sequence and its context. Its antigen remains unknown. The germline V gene has CDR1 SGHRS and CDR2 YFSETQ. V lost 1 base to trimming and J lost 7 bases; unmatched junction nucleotides: 2. This CDR3 comprises 14 residues. Sequencing was performed with immunoSEQ multiplex PCR; in TCRdb, only in-frame clones are kept and a portion is missing. The sample has around 35,000 clones; under 90% are singletons. The entry originates in a study of CD4 T cells in relation to SARS-CoV-2 and coronaviruses. Study-level information: Median patient age was 38.5 years, spanning 21 to 72 years.

Study-wide results and limits: Culture-expanded clones reflect memory recall rather than primary priming during culture.

Sequencing was done on a sample of naive CD4+ T cells from PBMCs, cultured in vitro. Subset in this sample: naive CD4+ T cells isolated by negative enrichment. This clonotype was obtained from an adult with COVID-19. This chain links TRBV5-1 with TRBJ1-4; 9 nucleotides agree with TRBD1. CDR3 sequence: CASSLTGGPEKLFF. CDR3 in DNA: TGCGCCAGCAGCTTGACAGGGGGCCCTGAAAAACTGTTTTTT.